This T cell receptor (beta chain) was sequenced in a study of regulatory T cells. Primers: 52 TRBV forward and 13 TRBJ reverse. Method: immunoSEQ multiplex PCR; TCRdb's copy keeps in-frame clones and lacks some. The sample includes 15,000 to 20,000 clones, approximately 92% of them seen just once. CDR1 and CDR2 (germline): PRHDT, FYEKMQ (reference sequence). The CDR3 is made up of 14 amino acids. V was clipped by 4 bases and J by 7 bases; unmatched bases: 4. All CD3G-deficient patients showed autoimmunity, more severe in two. Patients aged 2 to 39 years had fewer naive T cells. General study points: Patient CD8+ T cells trended nonsignificantly toward lower Shannon entropy than control CD8+ cells.

This clone is a singleton in its sample. The antigen is not known. Sample: CD8+ T cells sorted from blood. This chain connects TRBV13 to TRBJ1-4; 9 bases line up with TRBD1. The TCR originated in a person aged 18-35 years with CD3G deficiency. Here the CDR3 reads CASSSGQGAEKLFF. DNA of the CDR3: TGTGCCAGCAGCTCGGGACAGGGTGCTGAAAAACTGTTTTTT.